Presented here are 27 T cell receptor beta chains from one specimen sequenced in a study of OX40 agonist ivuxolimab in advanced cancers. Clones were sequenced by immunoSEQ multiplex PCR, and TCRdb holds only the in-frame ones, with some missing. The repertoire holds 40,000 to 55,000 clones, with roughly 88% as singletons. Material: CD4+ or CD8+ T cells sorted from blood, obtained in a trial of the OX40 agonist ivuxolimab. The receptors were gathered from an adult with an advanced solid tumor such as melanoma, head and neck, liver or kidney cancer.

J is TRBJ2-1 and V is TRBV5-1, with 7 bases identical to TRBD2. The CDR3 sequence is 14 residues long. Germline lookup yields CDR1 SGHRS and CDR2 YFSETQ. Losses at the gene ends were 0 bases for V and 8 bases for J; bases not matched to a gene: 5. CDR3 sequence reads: CASSLGTSGHEQFF. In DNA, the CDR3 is TGCGCCAGCAGCTTGGGGACTAGTGGCCATGAGCAGTTCTTC.

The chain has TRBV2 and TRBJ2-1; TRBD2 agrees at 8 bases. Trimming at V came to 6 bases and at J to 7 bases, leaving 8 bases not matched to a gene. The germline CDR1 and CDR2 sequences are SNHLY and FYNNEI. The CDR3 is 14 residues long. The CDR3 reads CASRRSGSINEQFF. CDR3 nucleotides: TGTGCCAGCAGACGCAGCGGGAGTATAAATGAGCAGTTCTTC.

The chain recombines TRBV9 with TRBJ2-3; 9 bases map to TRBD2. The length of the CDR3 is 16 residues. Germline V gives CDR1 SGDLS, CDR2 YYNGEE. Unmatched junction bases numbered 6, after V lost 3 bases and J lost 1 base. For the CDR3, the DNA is TGTGCCAGCAGCGCAATTAGCGGGAGTGGCACAGATACGCAGTATTTT. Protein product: CASSAISGSGTDTQYF.

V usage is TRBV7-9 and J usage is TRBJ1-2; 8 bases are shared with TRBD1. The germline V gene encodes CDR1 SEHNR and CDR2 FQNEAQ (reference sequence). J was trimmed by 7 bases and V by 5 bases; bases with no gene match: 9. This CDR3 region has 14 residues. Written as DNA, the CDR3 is TGTGCCAGCAGCCAAGCGGACAGGGTGTCTGGCTACACCTTC. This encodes CASSQADRVSGYTF.

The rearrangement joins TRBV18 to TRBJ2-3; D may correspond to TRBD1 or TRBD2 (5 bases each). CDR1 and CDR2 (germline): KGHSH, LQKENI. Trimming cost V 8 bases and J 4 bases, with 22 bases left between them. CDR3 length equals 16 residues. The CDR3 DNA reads TGTGCCAGCAAACCCCCCTGGTCGAGAGGGGCAGATACGCAGTATTTT. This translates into CASKPPWSRGADTQYF. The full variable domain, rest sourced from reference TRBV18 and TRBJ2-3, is NAGVMQNPRHLVRRRGQEARLRCSPMKGHSHVYWYRQLPEEGLKFMVYLQKENIIDESGMPKERFSAEFPKEGPSILRIQQVVRGDSAAYFCASKPPWSRGADTQYFGPGTRLTVL.

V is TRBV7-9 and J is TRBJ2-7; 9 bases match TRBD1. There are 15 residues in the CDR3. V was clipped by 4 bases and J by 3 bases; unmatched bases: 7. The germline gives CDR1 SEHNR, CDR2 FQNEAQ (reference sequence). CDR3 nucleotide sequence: TGTGCCAGCAGCTCGGGACAGGGAATTTTCTACGAGCAGTACTTC. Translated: CASSSGQGIFYEQYF.

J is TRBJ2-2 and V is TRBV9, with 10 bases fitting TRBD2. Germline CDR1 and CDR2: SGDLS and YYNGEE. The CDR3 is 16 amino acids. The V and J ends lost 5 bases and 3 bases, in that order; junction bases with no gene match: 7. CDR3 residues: CASRSGRGRDTGELFF. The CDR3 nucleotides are TGTGCCAGCAGGAGCGGGAGGGGGAGGGACACCGGGGAGCTGTTTTTT. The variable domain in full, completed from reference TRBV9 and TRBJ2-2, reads DSGVTQTPKHLITATGQRVTLRCSPRSGDLSVYWYQQSLDQGLQFLIQYYNGEERAKGNILERFSAQQFPDLHSELNLSSLELGDSALYFCASRSGRGRDTGELFFGEGSRLTVL.

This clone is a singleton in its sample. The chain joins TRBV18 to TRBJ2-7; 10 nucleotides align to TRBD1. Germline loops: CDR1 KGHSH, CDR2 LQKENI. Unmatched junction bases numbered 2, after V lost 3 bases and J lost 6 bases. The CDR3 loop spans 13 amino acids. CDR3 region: CASSPGQGFEQYF. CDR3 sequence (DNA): TGTGCCAGCTCACCGGGACAGGGGTTCGAGCAGTACTTC.

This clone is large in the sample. This CDR3 reads CASSSTGTREAFF. CDR3 coding DNA: TGTGCCAGTAGTAGTACCGGGACGCGTGAAGCTTTCTTT. V gene TRBV19 combines with J gene TRBJ1-1, with TRBD1 as a possible D gene (5 bases). CDR3 length: 13 residues. V lost 4 bases and J 7 bases, leaving 13 bases between the germline ends. Germline V gene sequence: CDR1 LNHDA, CDR2 SQIVND (reference sequence).

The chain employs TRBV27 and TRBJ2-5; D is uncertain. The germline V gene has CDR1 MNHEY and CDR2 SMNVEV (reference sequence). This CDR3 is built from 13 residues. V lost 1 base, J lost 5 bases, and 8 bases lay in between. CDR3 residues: CASSLYNSETQYF. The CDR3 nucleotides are TGTGCCAGCAGTTTATACAATTCGGAGACCCAGTACTTC.

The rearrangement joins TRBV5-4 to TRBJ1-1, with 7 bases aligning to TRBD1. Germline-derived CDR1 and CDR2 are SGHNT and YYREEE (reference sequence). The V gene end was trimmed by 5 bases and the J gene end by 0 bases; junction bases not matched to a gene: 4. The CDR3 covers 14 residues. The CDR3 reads CASRRGQMNTEAFF. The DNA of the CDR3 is TGTGCCAGCAGGCGGGGACAGATGAACACTGAAGCTTTCTTT. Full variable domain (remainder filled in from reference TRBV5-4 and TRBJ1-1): ETGVTQSPTHLIKTRGQQVTLRCSSQSGHNTVSWYQQALGQGPQFIFQYYREEENGRGNFPPRFSGLQFPNYSSELNVNALELDDSALYLCASRRGQMNTEAFFGQGTRLTVV.

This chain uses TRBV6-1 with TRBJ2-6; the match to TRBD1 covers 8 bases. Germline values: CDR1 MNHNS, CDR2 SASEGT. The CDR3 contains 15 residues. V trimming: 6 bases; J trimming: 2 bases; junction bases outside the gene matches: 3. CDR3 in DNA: TGTGCCAGCAGGACACAGGGGGCTGGGGCCAACGTCCTGACTTTC. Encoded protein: CASRTQGAGANVLTF.

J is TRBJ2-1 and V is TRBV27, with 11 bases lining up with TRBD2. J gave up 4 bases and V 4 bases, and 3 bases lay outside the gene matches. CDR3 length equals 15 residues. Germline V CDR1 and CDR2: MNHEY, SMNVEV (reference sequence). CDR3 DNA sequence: TGTGCCAGCAGTTCGAGACTAGCGGGATACAATGAGCAGTTCTTC. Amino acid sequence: CASSSRLAGYNEQFF.

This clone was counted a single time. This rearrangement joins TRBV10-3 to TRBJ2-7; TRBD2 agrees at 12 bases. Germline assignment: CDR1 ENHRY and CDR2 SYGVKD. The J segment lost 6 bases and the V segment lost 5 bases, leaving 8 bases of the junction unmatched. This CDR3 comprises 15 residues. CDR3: CAISHGRTSGTEQYF. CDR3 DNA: TGTGCCATCAGTCATGGGAGGACTAGCGGGACCGAGCAGTACTTC.

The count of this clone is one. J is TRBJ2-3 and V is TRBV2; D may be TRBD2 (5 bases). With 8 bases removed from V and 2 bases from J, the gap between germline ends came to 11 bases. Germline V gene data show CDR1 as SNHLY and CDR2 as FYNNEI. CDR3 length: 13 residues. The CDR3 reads CASGAEITDTQYF. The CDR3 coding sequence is TGTGCCAGCGGAGCGGAGATCACAGATACGCAGTATTTT.

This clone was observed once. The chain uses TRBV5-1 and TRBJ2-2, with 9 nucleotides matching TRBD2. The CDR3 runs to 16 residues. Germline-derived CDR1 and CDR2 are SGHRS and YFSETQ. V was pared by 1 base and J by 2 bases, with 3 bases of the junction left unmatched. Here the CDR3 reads CASSLWGLANTGELFF. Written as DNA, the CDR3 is TGCGCCAGCAGCTTGTGGGGACTAGCTAACACCGGGGAGCTGTTTTTT.

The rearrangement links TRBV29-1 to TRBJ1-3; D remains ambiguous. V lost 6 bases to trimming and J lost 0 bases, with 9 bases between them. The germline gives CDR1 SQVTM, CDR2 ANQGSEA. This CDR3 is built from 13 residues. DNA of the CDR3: TGCAGCGTCCTTGAGGGCTCTGGAAACACCATATATTTT. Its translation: CSVLEGSGNTIYF.

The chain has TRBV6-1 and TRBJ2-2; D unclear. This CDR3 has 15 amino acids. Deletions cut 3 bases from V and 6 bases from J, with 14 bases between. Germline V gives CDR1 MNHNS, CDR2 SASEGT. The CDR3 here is CASSEMGTVPGELFF. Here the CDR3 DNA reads TGTGCCAGCAGTGAGATGGGAACCGTCCCCGGGGAGCTGTTTTTT.

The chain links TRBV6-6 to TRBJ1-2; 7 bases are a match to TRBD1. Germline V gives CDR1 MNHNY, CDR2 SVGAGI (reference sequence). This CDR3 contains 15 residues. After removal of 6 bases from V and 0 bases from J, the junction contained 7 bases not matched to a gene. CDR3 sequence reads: CASRSAGTANYGYTF. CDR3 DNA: TGTGCCAGCAGGTCAGCCGGGACAGCTAACTATGGCTACACCTTC.

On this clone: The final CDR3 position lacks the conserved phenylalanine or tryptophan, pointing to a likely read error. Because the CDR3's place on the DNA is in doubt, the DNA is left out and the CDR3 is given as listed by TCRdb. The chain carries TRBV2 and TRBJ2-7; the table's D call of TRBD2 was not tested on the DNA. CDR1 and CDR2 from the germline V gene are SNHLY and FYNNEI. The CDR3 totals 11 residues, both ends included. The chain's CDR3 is CASSDRDSRRS.

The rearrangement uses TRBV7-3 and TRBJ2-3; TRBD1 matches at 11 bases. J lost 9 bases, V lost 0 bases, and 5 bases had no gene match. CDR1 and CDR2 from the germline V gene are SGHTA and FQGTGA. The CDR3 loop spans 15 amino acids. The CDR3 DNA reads TGTGCCAGCAGCTTAACGGGGACAGGGGGAGAGACGCAGTATTTT. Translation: CASSLTGTGGETQYF.

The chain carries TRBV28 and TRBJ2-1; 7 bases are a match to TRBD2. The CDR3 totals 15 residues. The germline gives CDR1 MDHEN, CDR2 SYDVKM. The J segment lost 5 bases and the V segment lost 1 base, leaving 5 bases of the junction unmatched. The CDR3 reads CASSLYPSGNNEQFF. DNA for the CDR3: TGTGCCAGCAGTTTATATCCTAGCGGCAACAATGAGCAGTTCTTC.

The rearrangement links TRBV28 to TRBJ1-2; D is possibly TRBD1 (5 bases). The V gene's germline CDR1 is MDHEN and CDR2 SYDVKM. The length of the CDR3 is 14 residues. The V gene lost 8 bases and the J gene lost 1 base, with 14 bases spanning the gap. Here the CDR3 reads CASGRGGDNYGYTF. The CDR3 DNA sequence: TGTGCCAGCGGCCGCGGGGGGGATAACTATGGCTACACCTTC.

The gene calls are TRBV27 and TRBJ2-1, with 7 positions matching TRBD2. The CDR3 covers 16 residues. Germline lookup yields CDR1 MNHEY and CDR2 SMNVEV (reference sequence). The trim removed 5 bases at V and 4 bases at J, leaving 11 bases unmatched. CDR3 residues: CASSPMRASGYNEQFF. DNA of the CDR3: TGTGCCAGCAGTCCGATGCGGGCTAGCGGTTACAATGAGCAGTTCTTC.

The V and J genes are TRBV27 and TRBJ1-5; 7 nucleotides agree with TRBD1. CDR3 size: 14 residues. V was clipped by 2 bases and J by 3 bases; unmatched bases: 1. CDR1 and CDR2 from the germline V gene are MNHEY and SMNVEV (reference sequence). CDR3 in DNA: TGTGCCAGCAGTTTAGGGACAGTCAATCAGCCCCAGCATTTT. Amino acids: CASSLGTVNQPQHF.

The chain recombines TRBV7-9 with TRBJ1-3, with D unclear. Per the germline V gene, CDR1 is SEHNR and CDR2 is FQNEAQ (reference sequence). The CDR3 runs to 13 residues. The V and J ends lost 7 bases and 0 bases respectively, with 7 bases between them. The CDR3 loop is CASKGYSGNTIYF. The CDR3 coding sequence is TGTGCCAGCAAAGGTTACTCTGGAAACACCATATATTTT.

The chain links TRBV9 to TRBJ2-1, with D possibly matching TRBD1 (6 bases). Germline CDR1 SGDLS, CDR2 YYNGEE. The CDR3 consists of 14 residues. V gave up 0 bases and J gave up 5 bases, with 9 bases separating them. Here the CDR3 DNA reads TGTGCCAGCAGCGTAGAGGGGGAACACAATGAGCAGTTCTTC. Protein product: CASSVEGEHNEQFF.